The 32 T cell receptor beta chains below all came from one sample that was sequenced in a study of CXCR3-negative and CXCR3-positive naive CD8 T cells. Points from the study as a whole: Researchers report that CXCR3-positive naive cells carry more hydrophobic TRB CDR3s than CXCR3-negative naive cells.

These receptors have no identified antigens. UMI labels and 5' RACE were used to prepare the TRB cDNA libraries. TCRdb reprocessed the 5' RACE reads; each CDR3 protein has one entry and no DNA is given. The table lists nearly 90,000 distinct CDR3 sequences, with 0.7% to 1% in the top ten. Specimen: naive CXCR3+ CD8+ T cells from blood. Subset given: CD45RO-CCR7+CD27+CD95- naive CD8+ T cells expressing CXCR3 (TNR3+). These receptor sequences come from a human donor in good health. Some clones in this sample may be carry-over from other donors' samples.

J is TRBJ2-1 and V is TRBV6-5; the TCRdb D gene call, TRBD1, has no DNA to confirm it. Germline V gene sequence: CDR1 MNHEY, CDR2 SVGAGI. The length of the CDR3 is 13 residues. The CDR3 reads CASSPEGVGEQFF.

This chain links TRBV15 with TRBJ2-1; TCRdb names TRBD1, which stays unverified in the absence of DNA. The germline V gene has CDR1 LNHNV and CDR2 YYDKDF (reference sequence). This CDR3 comprises 14 residues. CDR3 amino acids: CATSRGQGSNEQFF.

V gene TRBV29-1 combines with J gene TRBJ2-2; as DNA is missing, the TRBD1 call by TCRdb cannot be tested. This CDR3 comprises 18 residues. The germline CDR1 and CDR2 sequences are SQVTM and ANQGSEA. CDR3 protein: CSVEGPSVGHPNTGEPFF.

This rearrangement joins TRBV5-1 to TRBJ2-7; as DNA is missing, the TRBD1 call by TCRdb cannot be tested. Germline V gene sequence: CDR1 SGHRS, CDR2 YFSETQ. The CDR3 extends over 14 amino acids. The CDR3: CASSADRGPYEQYF.

The chain has TRBV7-9 and TRBJ1-1; TCRdb calls TRBD1, which cannot be checked without DNA. There are 14 residues in the CDR3. Germline assignment: CDR1 SEHNR and CDR2 FQNEAQ (reference sequence). The CDR3 region is CASSIQGANTEAFF. The variable domain in full, with the rest retrieved from reference TRBV7-9 and TRBJ1-1, is DTGVSQNPRHKITKRGQNVTFRCDPISEHNRLYWYRQTLGQGPEFLTYFQNEAQLEKSRLLSDRFSAERPKGSFSTLEIQRTEQGDSAMYLCASSIQGANTEAFFGQGTRLTVV.

The chain has TRBV5-1 and TRBJ2-7; TCRdb picks TRBD2, but there is no DNA to check that call. The CDR3 contains 14 residues. The V gene's germline CDR1 is SGHRS and CDR2 YFSETQ. CDR3 residues: CASSLEAGSYEQYF. Full variable domain (missing parts from reference TRBV5-1 and TRBJ2-7): KAGVTQTPRYLIKTRGQQVTLSCSPISGHRSVSWYQQTPGQGLQFLFEYFSETQRNKGNFPGRFSGRQFSNSRSEMNVSTLELGDSALYLCASSLEAGSYEQYFGPGTRLTVT.

J is TRBJ1-1 and V is TRBV13. From germline, CDR1 is PRHDT and CDR2 FYEKMQ (reference sequence). The CDR3 contains 15 residues. The CDR3 here is CASSLDPWTNTEAFF.

CDR3 sequence reads: CSARGGSNEQFF. The V call is TRBV20-1, the J call TRBJ2-1; with no DNA, the TCRdb D assignment of TRBD2 cannot be verified. The length of the CDR3 is 12 residues. The germline gives CDR1 DFQATT, CDR2 SNEGSKA (reference sequence).

V usage is TRBV7-6 and J usage is TRBJ2-1; the TCRdb D gene call, TRBD2, has no DNA to confirm it. The CDR3 covers 18 residues. Germline-derived CDR1 and CDR2 are SGHVS and FNYEAQ. CDR3 amino acids: CASSLAFIGTSGRSEQFF. Drawing the rest from reference TRBV7-6 and TRBJ2-1, the complete variable domain is GAGVSQSPRYKVTKRGQDVALRCDPISGHVSLYWYRQALGQGPEFLTYFNYEAQQDKSGLPNDRFSAERPEGSISTLTIQRTEQRDSAMYRCASSLAFIGTSGRSEQFFGPGTRLTVL.

The gene calls are TRBV29-1 and TRBJ2-1. The CDR3 extends over 11 amino acids. From germline, CDR1 is SQVTM and CDR2 ANQGSEA. CDR3: CSAPRNNEQFF.

V gene TRBV9 combines with J gene TRBJ2-5; TCRdb calls TRBD2, which cannot be checked without DNA. The length of the CDR3 is 15 residues. The V gene's germline CDR1 is SGDLS and CDR2 YYNGEE. CDR3 protein: CASSVDSGPPETQYF.

This rearrangement joins TRBV6-2 or TRBV6-3 to TRBJ2-7. From germline, CDR1 is MNHEY and CDR2 SVGEGT. The length of the CDR3 is 16 residues. The CDR3 reads CASSYSIFGGYYEQYF.

This sequence joins TRBV30 and TRBJ1-6; there is no DNA to check the TCRdb D call of TRBD1. This CDR3 is built from 13 residues. CDR1 is GTSNPN, CDR2 SVGIG, per germline (reference sequence). This CDR3 is CAWIDRVDSPLHF.

The chain is built from TRBV9 and TRBJ2-7. The germline V gene has CDR1 SGDLS and CDR2 YYNGEE. There are 14 residues in the CDR3. CDR3 in amino acids: CASSAYSASYEQYF.

This rearrangement joins TRBV28 to TRBJ2-3. The CDR3 is 17 residues long. The germline gives CDR1 MDHEN, CDR2 SYDVKM. The CDR3 reads CASSLIWTYEFTDTQYF.

This sequence joins TRBV7-9 and TRBJ2-7. The germline gives CDR1 SEHNR, CDR2 FQNEAQ (reference sequence). The CDR3 loop spans 13 amino acids. CDR3 amino acids: CASSLAGAPEQYF.

This sequence joins TRBV27 and TRBJ2-5; TCRdb outputs TRBD2, but without DNA this stays unchecked. This CDR3 comprises 16 residues. Germline V gene sequence: CDR1 MNHEY, CDR2 SMNVEV (reference sequence). This chain's CDR3 is CASSFDGLAPQETQYF.

The chain has TRBV29-1 and TRBJ2-7; with no DNA, the TCRdb D assignment of TRBD1 cannot be verified. Germline V gives CDR1 SQVTM, CDR2 ANQGSEA. The CDR3 contains 15 residues. CDR3 region: CSVVPPGTGIYEQYF.

The V call is TRBV7-9, the J call TRBJ1-1; the TCRdb call, TRBD1, lacks DNA for checking. This CDR3 is 12 amino acids long. Germline values: CDR1 SEHNR, CDR2 FQNEAQ (reference sequence). CDR3 residues: CASSPDRLEAFF.

This CDR3 reads CSAREGTGASSTDTQYF. This sequence joins TRBV20-1 and TRBJ2-3; the TRBD1 assignment by TCRdb is unverifiable without DNA. Germline V CDR1 and CDR2: DFQATT, SNEGSKA (reference sequence). The CDR3 loop spans 17 amino acids.

The chain joins TRBV5-1 to TRBJ2-7; the D call of TRBD1 rests on TCRdb alone, since no DNA is present to check it. Germline assignment: CDR1 SGHRS and CDR2 YFSETQ. CDR3 length: 16 residues. The CDR3 sequence is CASSLLTGTEAYEQYF.

The V and J genes are TRBV3-1 and TRBJ2-3; the TCRdb call, TRBD1, lacks DNA for checking. Germline CDR1 and CDR2: LGHDT and YNNKEL (reference sequence). The CDR3 spans 15 residues. CDR3 loop: CASSRGTGRTDTQYF.

The chain uses TRBV15 and TRBJ2-7; the TCRdb D gene call, TRBD2, has no DNA to confirm it. CDR3 length: 13 residues. CDR1 is LNHNV and CDR2 is YYDKDF in the germline V gene (reference sequence). CDR3 loop: CATSRDRTYEQYF.

CDR3: CATSSDTMTANVLTF. The chain carries TRBV15 and TRBJ2-6. Germline V gives CDR1 LNHNV, CDR2 YYDKDF (reference sequence). The CDR3 is 15 residues long.

The gene calls are TRBV7-9 and TRBJ2-1. Germline CDR1 reads SEHNR; CDR2 reads FQNEAQ (reference sequence). The length of the CDR3 is 12 residues. The CDR3 sequence is CASSSLASEQFF.

This chain joins TRBV29-1 and TRBJ1-1. Per the germline V gene, CDR1 is SQVTM and CDR2 is ANQGSEA. The CDR3 has 13 amino acids. This chain's CDR3 is CSVGLRLNTEAFF. The full variable domain, rest sourced from reference TRBV29-1 and TRBJ1-1, is SAVISQKPSRDICQRGTSLTIQCQVDSQVTMMFWYRQQPGQSLTLIATANQGSEATYESGFVIDKFPISRPNLTFSTLTVSNMSPEDSSIYLCSVGLRLNTEAFFGQGTRLTVV.

V gene TRBV12-3 or TRBV12-4 combines with J gene TRBJ2-7. The CDR3 spans 12 residues. This chain's CDR3 is CASSLAPGEQYF.

The J gene is TRBJ2-7, the V gene TRBV28; TCRdb lists TRBD1, though no DNA is available to test this call. The CDR3 sequence is 14 residues long. Germline V gene data show CDR1 as MDHEN and CDR2 as SYDVKM. The CDR3: CASSGLWVKDEQYF.

The V and J genes are TRBV4-3 and TRBJ2-7; TCRdb designates TRBD1, a call that cannot be tested without DNA. Germline values: CDR1 LGHNA, CDR2 YSLEER. The CDR3 consists of 15 residues. The CDR3 sequence is CASSQDPGRSYEQYF.

This sequence joins TRBV28 and TRBJ1-2; there is no DNA to check the TCRdb D call of TRBD1. This CDR3 is 14 amino acids long. CDR1 and CDR2 from the germline V gene are MDHEN and SYDVKM. The CDR3 loop is CASSPSRRFYGYTF.

The chain has TRBV12-3 or TRBV12-4 and TRBJ2-2; TCRdb reports TRBD2, a call that lacks DNA to check it against. This CDR3 has 16 amino acids. CDR3 region: CASRPYSGGVNGELFF.

The chain has TRBV4-2 and TRBJ2-3; TCRdb gives TRBD2 as the D gene, but with no DNA this cannot be confirmed. The germline gives CDR1 LGHNA, CDR2 YNFKEQ. This CDR3 contains 18 residues. CDR3 protein: CASSQGLAGRPSTDTQYF.